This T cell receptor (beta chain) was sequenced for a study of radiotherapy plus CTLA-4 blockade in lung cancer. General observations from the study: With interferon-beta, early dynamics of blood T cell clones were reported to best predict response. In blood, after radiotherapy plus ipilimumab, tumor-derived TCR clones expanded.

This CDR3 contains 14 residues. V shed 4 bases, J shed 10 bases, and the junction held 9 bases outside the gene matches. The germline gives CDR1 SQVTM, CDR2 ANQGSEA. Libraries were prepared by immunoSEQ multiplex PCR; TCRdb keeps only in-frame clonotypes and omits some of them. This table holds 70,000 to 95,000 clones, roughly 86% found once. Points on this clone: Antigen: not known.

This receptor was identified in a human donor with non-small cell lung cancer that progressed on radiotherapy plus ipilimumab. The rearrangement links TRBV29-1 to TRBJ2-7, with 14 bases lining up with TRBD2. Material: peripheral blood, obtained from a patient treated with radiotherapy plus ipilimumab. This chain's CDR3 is CSVGLAGGVVFQYF. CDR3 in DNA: TGCAGCGTTGGACTAGCGGGAGGGGTGGTGTTTCAGTACTTC.